A selection of T cell receptor beta chains follows, all from one sample in a study of response to subunit inactivated influenza vaccine. TCRdb independently ran MiXCR on the RT-PCR reads; one entry per CDR3 protein. In the table there are 150,000 to 200,000 distinct CDR3 sequences, 12% of which are singletons. This same sample was also part of a study on T cells expressing NK-cell markers.

The material was CD8+ T cells sorted from PBMCs, obtained approximately 13 days after vaccination. These receptors all come from a man in his fifties or sixties who received an inactivated influenza vaccine. Both conserved end residues are part of each CDR3. Each record gives: V gene, D gene, clone size, J gene, CDR3 DNA, CDR3 protein. The D gene is left open where the match is weak. Only some rows state a clone size, as once, few, many or a class for expanded clones.

TRBV11-1,TRBD2,.,TRBJ2-5,TGTGCCAGCAGCTGGGGCTTATTAGCGGGAGCTTCCCAAGAGACCCAGTACTTC,CASSWGLLAGASQETQYF
TRBV29-1,TRBD2,many,TRBJ2-5,TGCAGCGCCCGGACTAGCGGGGGGACGAGAGAGACCCAGTACTTC,CSARTSGGTRETQYF
TRBV12-3/TRBV12-4,TRBD2,many,TRBJ2-2,TGTGCCAGCAGTTTTGGGACTAGAACCGGGGAGCTGTTTTTT,CASSFGTRTGELFF
TRBV7-2,.,many,TRBJ2-3,TGTGCCAGCAGCTCGCTAGATACGCAGTATTTT,CASSSLDTQYF
TRBV12-3/TRBV12-4,TRBD1,few,TRBJ2-2,TGTGCCAGCAAGTGGGACAGAGGCACCGGGGAGCTGTTTTTT,CASKWDRGTGELFF
TRBV9,.,many,TRBJ2-3,TGTGCCAGCAGCGTAGTTTGGGGAAGCGCAGATACGCAGTATTTT,CASSVVWGSADTQYF
TRBV28,.,few,TRBJ2-1,TGTGCCAGCAGTCCCCCGGACATTTATGAGCAGTTCTTC,CASSPPDIYEQFF
TRBV10-2,TRBD2,few,TRBJ2-1,TGCGCCAGCAGTGAGAGAGCGGGGGGGCCTTGGCCCTACAATGAGCAGTTCTTC,CASSERAGGPWPYNEQFF
TRBV4-3,TRBD1,.,TRBJ2-7,TGCGCCAGCAGCCAAGACACAGGGGGCTCGTCCTACGAGCAGTACTTC,CASSQDTGGSSYEQYF
TRBV6-2/TRBV6-3,TRBD2,many,TRBJ2-1,TGTGCCAGCAGTCCTAGCGGGAGCGCCGACAATGAGCAGTTCTTC,CASSPSGSADNEQFF
TRBV6-2/TRBV6-3,TRBD2,few,TRBJ2-2,TGTGCCAGCAGTTATCTCTTGACTAGCGGGGCCGGGAACACCGGGGAGCTGTTTTTT,CASSYLLTSGAGNTGELFF
TRBV28,.,few,TRBJ2-1,TGTGCCAGCAGTCTCAGTGCCATTGAGCAGTTCTTC,CASSLSAIEQFF
TRBV29-1,.,many,TRBJ2-2,TGCAGCGTTGTCCCCAGGGGAACCGGGGAGCTGTTTTTT,CSVVPRGTGELFF
TRBV5-6,.,many,TRBJ1-3,TGTGCCAGCAGCTTGGGAGGGGATTTTGGAAACACCATATATTTT,CASSLGGDFGNTIYF
TRBV6-2/TRBV6-3,TRBD1,.,TRBJ1-1,TGTGCCAGCACCGCAGGGGGCTTGAGTGGGAACACTGAAGCTTTCTTT,CASTAGGLSGNTEAFF
TRBV24-1,.,.,TRBJ2-5,TGTGCCACCAGTGACCAAGGGACGGGTGAGACCCAGTACTTC,CATSDQGTGETQYF
TRBV4-2,.,.,TRBJ1-6,TGTGCCAGCAGCCAAGGTCTGGGGGAATCACCCCTCCACTTT,CASSQGLGESPLHF
TRBV20-1,.,.,TRBJ2-2,TGCAGTGCTAGAGACTGGCGAGTAAACACCGGGGAGCTGTTTTTT,CSARDWRVNTGELFF
TRBV3-1,.,many,TRBJ2-7,TGTGCCAGCAGGGGGCGAATTTCCTACGAGCAGTACTTC,CASRGRISYEQYF
TRBV27,TRBD2,few,TRBJ2-5,TGTGCCAGCAGTTATGGACTAGCGGGAAGCCTGGGAAGAGAGACCCAGTACTTC,CASSYGLAGSLGRETQYF
TRBV10-3,.,few,TRBJ1-2,TGTGCCATCAGAGAAGGTGGCTACACCTTC,CAIREGGYTF
TRBV7-9,.,few,TRBJ2-1,TGTGCCAGCAGCCGTACGGCGGGGTATGGCGAGCAGTTCTTC,CASSRTAGYGEQFF
TRBV11-1,TRBD2,many,TRBJ2-6,TGTGCCAGCAGCACTGGACTAGCGGGAGGGCCAGGCTCTGGGGCCAACGTCCTGACTTTC,CASSTGLAGGPGSGANVLTF
TRBV4-1,.,.,TRBJ2-1,TGCGCCAGCAGCCTTAGCGGACTTCTTAATAACGAAGAGCAGTTCTTC,CASSLSGLLNNEEQFF
TRBV6-2/TRBV6-3,.,many,TRBJ2-3,TGTGCCAGCAGTCGACCGTACACAGATACGCAGTATTTT,CASSRPYTDTQYF
TRBV20-1,TRBD1,few,TRBJ2-3,TGCAGTGCTAGAAGACAGGGGGACGGCACAGATACGCAGTATTTT,CSARRQGDGTDTQYF
TRBV12-3/TRBV12-4,.,.,TRBJ2-7,TGTGCCAGCAGTTTTATCGGGGGCACATACGAGCAGTACTTC,CASSFIGGTYEQYF
TRBV4-1,TRBD1,.,TRBJ2-3,TGCGCCAGCAGCCAAAACAGGGGGCTTGGCACAGATACGCAGTATTTT,CASSQNRGLGTDTQYF
TRBV7-3,TRBD2,many,TRBJ2-3,TGTGCCAGCAGCTTAGGGTACCTGACTAGCGGTAGCACAGATACGCAGTATTTT,CASSLGYLTSGSTDTQYF
TRBV6-6,.,few,TRBJ2-5,TGTGCCAGCAGTTACAGGGGAGAGACCCAGTACTTC,CASSYRGETQYF
TRBV4-3,.,few,TRBJ2-1,TGCGCCAGCAGCCAAGATATGGGCAACAATGAGCAGTTCTTC,CASSQDMGNNEQFF
TRBV4-1,.,few,TRBJ1-6,TGCGCCAGCACCCCCTTTGGGGGGCCTGGTTCACCCCTCCACTTT,CASTPFGGPGSPLHF
TRBV12-3/TRBV12-4,.,few,TRBJ1-1,TGTGCCAGCAGTTTACGAGGAGGGCGCACTGAAGCTTTCTTT,CASSLRGGRTEAFF
TRBV29-1,.,.,TRBJ2-7,TGCAGCGTTGAGCTGGGTGACTACGAGCAGTACTTC,CSVELGDYEQYF
TRBV4-3,.,.,TRBJ2-1,TGCGCCAGCAGCCAAGGCGACATTCCGAGGGTCAATGAGCAGTTCTTC,CASSQGDIPRVNEQFF
TRBV28,TRBD2,few,TRBJ2-7,TGTGCCAGCAGTAGCGGGGTAGACTACGAGCAGTACTTC,CASSSGVDYEQYF
TRBV6-1,TRBD1,.,TRBJ1-1,TGTGCCAGCAGTCCTCCTAAGGGGGCGATCACTGAAGCTTTCTTT,CASSPPKGAITEAFF
TRBV5-1,.,few,TRBJ2-5,TGCGCCAGCAGCTTGGTGGACTATCAAGAGACCCAGTACTTC,CASSLVDYQETQYF
TRBV4-2,.,.,TRBJ2-7,TGTGCCAGCAGCCAATTTCCAGGGAAGGCCTACGAGCAGTACTTC,CASSQFPGKAYEQYF
TRBV7-6,TRBD1,.,TRBJ2-1,TGTGCCAGCAGCTTAGCGGTAACAGGGGTCCACAATGAGCAGTTCTTC,CASSLAVTGVHNEQFF
TRBV12-3/TRBV12-4,TRBD2,few,TRBJ2-7,TGTGCCAGCAGTTTAGCGGGACTAGCGGCGTCCTACGAGCAGTACTTC,CASSLAGLAASYEQYF
TRBV4-1,.,.,TRBJ2-5,TGCGCCAGCAGCCAAACAGGACGCCAAGAGACCCAGTACTTC,CASSQTGRQETQYF
TRBV6-5,.,many,TRBJ2-7,TGTGCCAGCATTTTATTGGGCGGCTACTCCTACGAGCAGTACTTC,CASILLGGYSYEQYF
TRBV10-3,TRBD1,.,TRBJ2-7,TGTGCCATCAGTGAGTCCGTGTCAGGGGGCGACGAGCAGTACTTC,CAISESVSGGDEQYF
TRBV15,.,few,TRBJ1-2,TGTGCCACCAGCAGCGGCACGGCATCCTATGGCTACACCTTC,CATSSGTASYGYTF
TRBV4-3,.,many,TRBJ2-1,TGCGCCAGCAGCCAAGTGTCTATGAGCTCCTACAATGAGCAGTTCTTC,CASSQVSMSSYNEQFF
TRBV14,TRBD2,.,TRBJ2-7,TGTGCCAGCAGCCATAAAAGAGGCGGGGGGGCGCGAGTCGAGCAGTACTTC,CASSHKRGGGARVEQYF
TRBV27,.,many,TRBJ1-1,TGTGCCAGCAGTTTATCGGGGTCAGGGAGCACTGAAGCTTTCTTT,CASSLSGSGSTEAFF
TRBV28,.,few,TRBJ2-1,TGTGCCAGCAGTTTCCAGCGACCTTACAATGAGCAGTTCTTC,CASSFQRPYNEQFF
TRBV4-1,.,.,TRBJ1-5,TGCGCCAGCAGCCAAACACTGGCTAGGAGCAATCAGCCCCAGCATTTT,CASSQTLARSNQPQHF
TRBV27,.,few,TRBJ2-5,TGTGCCAGCAGTTTAGGCCCAGAGACCCAGTACTTC,CASSLGPETQYF
TRBV28,.,.,TRBJ2-7,TGTTCCAGCAGTTTTAGCCCCTACGAGCAGTACTTC,CSSSFSPYEQYF
TRBV10-1,.,few,TRBJ2-3,TGCGCCAGCAGTTCGGACAGCACAGATACGCAGTATTTT,CASSSDSTDTQYF
TRBV2,TRBD1,few,TRBJ1-1,TGTGCCAGCGCCGTACAGGGGGCTTGGGACACTGAAGCTTTCTTT,CASAVQGAWDTEAFF
TRBV9,.,.,TRBJ1-2,TGTGCCAGCAGCGTAGGGCCAGGTGGGGGCTACACCTTC,CASSVGPGGGYTF
TRBV9,TRBD1,few,TRBJ2-1,TGTGCCAGCAGCACCAACAGGGGAAATGAGCAGTTCTTC,CASSTNRGNEQFF